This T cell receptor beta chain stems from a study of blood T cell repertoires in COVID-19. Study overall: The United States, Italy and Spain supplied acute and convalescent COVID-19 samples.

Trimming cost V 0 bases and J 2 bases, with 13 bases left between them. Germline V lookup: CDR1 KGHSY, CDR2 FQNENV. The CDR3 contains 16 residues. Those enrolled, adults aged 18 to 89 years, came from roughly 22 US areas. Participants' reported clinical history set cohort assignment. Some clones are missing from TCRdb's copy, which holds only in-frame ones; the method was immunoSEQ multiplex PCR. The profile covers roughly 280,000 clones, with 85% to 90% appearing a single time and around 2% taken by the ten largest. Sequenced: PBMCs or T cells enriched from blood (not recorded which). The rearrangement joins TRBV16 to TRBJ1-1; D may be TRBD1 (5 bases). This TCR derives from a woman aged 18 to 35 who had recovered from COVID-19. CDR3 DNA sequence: TGTGCCAGCAGCCAATCCGCGGGCGGGGCTAACACTGAAGCTTTCTTT. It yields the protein CASSQSAGGANTEAFF.